The 30 T cell receptor beta chains given below trace back to one sample, sequenced in a study of blood T cell repertoires in COVID-19 (dated by TCRdb to the early 2020s). The library was generated by the immunoSEQ multiplex PCR assay. In TCRdb, the immuneACCESS table is reduced to in-frame sequences with V and J assigned. These tables do not hold every clone; where another copy was compared, an unresolved V gene accounts for under half, and the others remain unexplained. The sample includes about 140,000 clones, with roughly 84% observed a single time. The ten largest clones represent under 5.5% of the sample. Sequenced input: PBMCs or T cells enriched from blood (not recorded which). Source of these receptors: a man aged 35-49 years with acute COVID-19.

The V call is TRBV19, the J call TRBJ1-2; D might be TRBD1 (5 bases). The germline CDR1 and CDR2 sequences are LNHDA and SQIVND (reference sequence). The V and J ends lost 1 base and 8 bases respectively, with 14 bases between them. This CDR3 comprises 14 residues. The chain's CDR3 is CASSIARQPAGYTF. The CDR3 DNA is TGTGCCAGTAGTATAGCCAGACAGCCCGCCGGCTACACCTTC.

The gene calls are TRBV3-1 (or the pseudogene TRBV3-2) and TRBJ1-5; 9 bases align to TRBD1. Trimming took 0 bases from V and 5 from J; bases not matched to a gene: 8. Germline CDR1 reads LGHDT; CDR2 reads YNNKEL (reference sequence). The CDR3 has 17 amino acids. In nucleotides, the CDR3 is TGTGCCAGCAGCCAAGACCCCGGACAGGGGCCCGATCAGCCCCAGCATTTT. Translating gives CASSQDPGQGPDQPQHF.

V and J are TRBV18 and TRBJ1-6, with 9 bases matching TRBD1. The CDR3 covers 14 residues. CDR1 KGHSH and CDR2 LQKENI come from the germline V gene. V dropped 5 bases and J dropped 10; count of bases not matched to a gene: 6. For the CDR3, the DNA is TGTGCCAGCTCAGGGGGACAGGGCGACTCACCCCTCCACTTT. Amino acids: CASSGGQGDSPLHF.

This clone was counted a few times. The chain links TRBV27 to TRBJ1-5; D is possibly TRBD1 (5 bases). The CDR3 is 16 amino acids. The V gene lost 0 bases and the J gene lost 6 bases, with 15 bases spanning the gap. CDR1 is MNHEY and CDR2 is SMNVEV in the germline V gene (reference sequence). As DNA, the CDR3 is TGTGCCAGCAGTTTATCCGGGGGGAGGCAGGGTCAGCCCCAGCATTTT. It codes for CASSLSGGRQGQPQHF.

The rearrangement links TRBV10-3 to TRBJ2-7; TRBD2 matches 15 bases. CDR1 is ENHRY, CDR2 SYGVKD, per germline. J gave up 2 bases and V 8 bases, and 10 bases lay outside the gene matches. The CDR3 spans 17 residues. CDR3: CAIHPTGLAGGTYEQYF. CDR3 in DNA: TGTGCCATCCACCCCACGGGACTAGCGGGGGGTACCTACGAGCAGTACTTC.

This chain links TRBV2 with TRBJ2-7, with 9 bases matching TRBD2. J was trimmed by 6 bases and V by 7 bases; bases with no gene match: 16. The CDR3 contains 16 residues. In germline, CDR1 is SNHLY, CDR2 FYNNEI. This chain's CDR3 is CASIRGRASGTLEQYF. In DNA, the CDR3 is TGTGCCAGCATACGGGGGAGGGCTAGCGGGACCCTCGAGCAGTACTTC.

The genes are TRBV5-1 and TRBJ2-7; the D is unclear. The germline V gene has CDR1 SGHRS and CDR2 YFSETQ. The ends were cut back, 4 bases at V and 6 bases at J, with 14 bases in the middle. The CDR3 contains 13 residues. The CDR3 sequence is CASSDDNLGEQYF. DNA for the CDR3: TGCGCCAGCAGCGACGACAATTTGGGCGAGCAGTACTTC.

The rearrangement links TRBV19 to TRBJ2-4, with D maybe TRBD1 (6 bases). The CDR3 covers 14 residues. Trimming shortened V by 5 bases and J by 4 bases, and 12 bases separated the two germline ends. The germline CDR1 and CDR2 sequences are LNHDA and SQIVND (reference sequence). The CDR3 loop is CASSSLRGKNIQYF. DNA of the CDR3: TGTGCCAGTAGTTCCCTCAGGGGAAAAAACATTCAGTACTTC.

This clone was picked up a small number of times. This rearrangement joins TRBV7-9 to TRBJ2-5, with a tentative D call TRBD1 (5 bases). This CDR3 contains 14 residues. CDR1 and CDR2 (germline): SEHNR, FQNEAQ (reference sequence). V lost 2 bases to trimming and J lost 3 bases, with 10 bases between them. CDR3 region: CASSLQGSEETQYF. CDR3 DNA sequence: TGTGCCAGCAGCTTACAGGGATCCGAAGAGACCCAGTACTTC.

This chain links TRBV19 with TRBJ2-6; D possibly corresponds to TRBD2 (5 bases). Trimming shortened V by 7 bases and J by 2 bases, and 15 bases separated the two germline ends. Per germline, CDR1 LNHDA and CDR2 SQIVND (reference sequence). CDR3 size: 16 residues. The CDR3 region has the DNA TGTGCCAGTACCGAACTCGGGGTAACTGGGGCCAACGTCCTGACTTTC. It is translated as CASTELGVTGANVLTF.

This CDR3 reads CASSQDLDRGGSEAFF. CDR3 nucleotides: TGCGCCAGCAGCCAAGATCTGGACAGGGGAGGGTCTGAAGCTTTCTTT. The genes are TRBV4-3 and TRBJ1-1, with 9 bases lining up with TRBD1. Trimming cost V 0 bases and J 6 bases; bases outside gene matches: 8. This CDR3 is built from 16 residues. Germline CDR1 LGHNA, CDR2 YSLEER.

The chain carries TRBV18 and TRBJ2-3; the match to TRBD1 covers 7 bases. This CDR3 is built from 16 residues. Germline V gene sequence: CDR1 KGHSH, CDR2 LQKENI. J was trimmed by 2 bases and V by 2 bases; bases with no gene match: 7. CDR3 bases: TGTGCCAGCTCACCAAAGAGGGACAGTAACACAGATACGCAGTATTTT. Translated, it gives CASSPKRDSNTDTQYF.

The table lists this clone with a few counts. The chain couples TRBV15 to TRBJ2-1, with 7 bases aligning to TRBD2. The V gene's germline CDR1 is LNHNV and CDR2 YYDKDF (reference sequence). The CDR3 spans 16 residues. Germline trimming cut 1 base from V and 2 bases from J; bases unmatched to any gene: 5. The CDR3 DNA reads TGTGCCACCAGCAGAGCTAGCGGCGTAACCTACAATGAGCAGTTCTTC. Its protein is CATSRASGVTYNEQFF.

This clone was counted a single time. The rearrangement links TRBV12-3 or TRBV12-4 to TRBJ1-1, with D unclear. The CDR3 runs to 11 residues. V lost 3 bases and J 7 bases, leaving 6 bases between the germline ends. CDR3 in DNA: TGTGCCAGCAGTTTGGTAGATGAAGCTTTCTTT. Protein sequence: CASSLVDEAFF.

J is TRBJ2-1 and V is TRBV30, with a possible D match to TRBD1 (6 bases). Germline CDR1 is GTSNPN and CDR2 is SVGIG (reference sequence). The CDR3 covers 11 residues. Trimming removed 5 bases from V and 6 bases from J, with 8 bases in between. The CDR3, as DNA: TGTGCCTGGCACAGGGTCAATGAGCAGTTCTTC. Residues: CAWHRVNEQFF.

This clone appeared many times. The CDR3 region has the DNA TGTGCCAGCAGCTTACCGACAGATAATTCACCCCTCCACTTT. Its protein is CASSLPTDNSPLHF. J is TRBJ1-6 and V is TRBV7-9; maybe TRBD1 (5 bases). Germline V lookup: CDR1 SEHNR, CDR2 FQNEAQ (reference sequence). The CDR3 has 14 amino acids. V was cut by 2 bases and J by 5 bases, with 7 bases left in between.

This clone was observed a single time. This chain joins TRBV3-1 (or the pseudogene TRBV3-2) and TRBJ1-4, with D uncertain. The germline CDR1 and CDR2 sequences are LGHDT and YNNKEL (reference sequence). CDR3 length: 16 residues. The V gene lost 0 bases and the J gene lost 0 bases, with 8 bases spanning the gap. CDR3 nucleotides: TGTGCCAGCAGCCAAGATAGCAGCTCAACTAATGAAAAACTGTTTTTT. This codes for CASSQDSSSTNEKLFF.

The chain carries TRBV9 and TRBJ2-2; no clear D. V shed 0 bases and J shed 7 bases, with 4 bases lying between them. CDR1 is SGDLS, CDR2 YYNGEE, per germline. This CDR3 contains 12 residues. In DNA, the CDR3 is TGTGCCAGCAGCGTAGGGAGCGGGGAGCTGTTTTTT. Amino acid sequence: CASSVGSGELFF.

The chain combines TRBV3-1 (or the pseudogene TRBV3-2) with TRBJ2-1; possibly TRBD1 for D (5 bases). The CDR3 loop spans 16 amino acids. Trimming cost V 6 bases and J 7 bases, with 22 bases left between them. CDR1 and CDR2 from the germline V gene are LGHDT and YNNKEL (reference sequence). The CDR3 nucleotides are TGTGCCAGCAGTCCTCCCCGGGCACAGGATGCTAATGAGCAGTTCTTC. As protein: CASSPPRAQDANEQFF.

The CDR3 DNA sequence: TGCGCCAGCAGTGAGTCGATGGGAGGGTACACAGATACGCAGTATTTT. This translates into CASSESMGGYTDTQYF. This chain uses TRBV10-1 with TRBJ2-3; 7 nucleotides line up with TRBD2. The CDR3 sequence is 16 residues long. Per germline, CDR1 WNHNN and CDR2 SYGVQD (reference sequence). V lost 0 bases to trimming and J lost 2 bases; unmatched junction nucleotides: 5.

The rearrangement uses TRBV11-2 and TRBJ1-1; perhaps TRBD1 as D (5 bases). With 0 bases removed from V and 6 bases from J, the gap between germline ends came to 17 bases. The V gene's germline CDR1 is SGHAT and CDR2 FQNNGV. The CDR3 spans 16 residues. CDR3 DNA sequence: TGTGCCAGCAGCTTAGATTCGGGGCGGGGGATTCCTGAAGCTTTCTTT. This translates into CASSLDSGRGIPEAFF.

The V gene is TRBV3-1 (or the pseudogene TRBV3-2), the J gene TRBJ2-7, with a possible D match to TRBD2 (5 bases). The CDR3 spans 16 residues. V was cut by 4 bases and J by 6 bases, with 22 bases left in between. CDR1 LGHDT and CDR2 YNNKEL come from the germline V gene (reference sequence). CDR3 in DNA: TGTGCCAGCAGCCTCCTTGGATACGGGGATCGCGGCGAGCAGTACTTC. Encoded protein: CASSLLGYGDRGEQYF.

V is TRBV7-2 and J is TRBJ2-7; D is possibly TRBD2 (6 bases). Trimming shortened V by 0 bases and J by 3 bases, and 15 bases separated the two germline ends. In germline, CDR1 is SGHTA, CDR2 FQGNSA. This CDR3 has 16 amino acids. CDR3 in amino acids: CASSLASASEDYEQYF. The CDR3 DNA sequence: TGTGCCAGCAGCTTAGCGTCCGCTAGCGAGGACTACGAGCAGTACTTC.

This clone has a single count. The chain recombines TRBV6-5 with TRBJ2-1; D gene uncertain. Trimming removed 2 bases at V and 6 bases at J, with 8 bases between. This CDR3 spans 13 amino acids. The germline V gene encodes CDR1 MNHEY and CDR2 SVGAGI. CDR3 DNA: TGTGCCAGCAGTTACGGCGGCGCCAATGAGCAGTTCTTC. Its protein product is CASSYGGANEQFF.

The rearrangement uses TRBV21-1 and TRBJ2-2; no DNA check was done on the table's D call, TRBD1. TRBV21-1 is a pseudogene locus. CDR3 length: 14 residues. The CDR3 DNA is TGTGCCAGCAGCTCTACTCCGACAGCGGGGGAGCTGTTTTTT. Translation: CASSSTPTAGELFF.

The V and J genes are TRBV6-5 and TRBJ2-7, with D perhaps matching TRBD1 (5 bases). V was pared by 8 bases and J by 5 bases, with 10 bases between. The CDR3 is 11 amino acids. In germline, CDR1 is MNHEY, CDR2 SVGAGI. The CDR3 DNA sequence: TGTGCCAGCGGGCAGGGCAACGAGCAGTACTTC. Its translation is CASGQGNEQYF.

The chain uses TRBV9 and TRBJ2-7; 8 bases map to TRBD2. The CDR3 length is 15 residues. Germline loops: CDR1 SGDLS, CDR2 YYNGEE. The ends lost 4 bases at V and 3 bases at J; junction bases unmatched: 9. As DNA, the CDR3 is TGTGCCAGCAGCCCCCAAGCGGGAGACGTCTACGAGCAGTACTTC. Translation gives CASSPQAGDVYEQYF. Complete variable domain (other parts from reference TRBV9 and TRBJ2-7): DSGVTQTPKHLITATGQRVTLRCSPRSGDLSVYWYQQSLDQGLQFLIQYYNGEERAKGNILERFSAQQFPDLHSELNLSSLELGDSALYFCASSPQAGDVYEQYFGPGTRLTVT.

Only one count was recorded for this clone. The rearrangement links TRBV28 to TRBJ1-2; D is unclear. Trimming stripped 8 bases from V and 4 bases from J, with 11 bases between. CDR3 length: 12 amino acids. Germline V CDR1 and CDR2: MDHEN, SYDVKM. Here the CDR3 DNA reads TGTGCCAGCCGACAATCCGGCTATGGCTACACCTTC. Translating it yields CASRQSGYGYTF.

The chain carries TRBV5-6 and TRBJ1-2; D might be TRBD1 (5 bases). V lost 4 bases to trimming and J lost 6 bases, with 10 bases between them. Germline-derived CDR1 and CDR2 are SGHDT and YYEEEE. The CDR3 is made up of 12 amino acids. The CDR3, as DNA: TGTGCCAGCAGCCTGAACAGGAATGGCTACACCTTC. The encoded protein is CASSLNRNGYTF.

The chain links TRBV24-1 to TRBJ1-2; 8 bases line up with TRBD1. V shed 4 bases, J shed 6 bases, and the junction held 3 bases outside the gene matches. The CDR3 is 13 residues long. In germline, CDR1 is KGHDR, CDR2 SFDVKD. CDR3 in amino acids: CATSEAGGDGYTF. The DNA of the CDR3 is TGTGCCACCAGTGAAGCAGGGGGCGATGGCTACACCTTC.